This TCR beta chain was identified during a study of blood T cell repertoires in COVID-19. Study information: PBMCs, B-cell-depleted T cells, or T cells provided the cDNA or gDNA that made up the material.

J lost 6 bases, V lost 4 bases, and 7 bases had no gene match. The CDR3 totals 15 residues. Germline V gives CDR1 SGHDT, CDR2 YYEEEE. Assay: immunoSEQ multiplex PCR; the TCRdb copy retains only in-frame clones and omits some. The sample holds some 24,000 clones, around 86% seen once. The sequencing input was peripheral blood. The TCR comes from a man aged 45-65 years with active COVID-19. This chain joins TRBV5-6 and TRBJ1-6, with 7 positions matching TRBD1. This CDR3 reads CASSVLQGLNSPLHF. The CDR3, as DNA: TGTGCCAGCAGCGTTCTACAGGGGCTTAATTCACCCCTCCACTTT.